This entry is about one T cell receptor beta chain. Its antigen is not identified. cDNA synthesis used the whole RNA isolate, giving expressed TCRB sequences. Method: immunoSEQ multiplex PCR; TCRdb's copy keeps in-frame clones and lacks some. The table has about 660,000 clones, about 14% seen once. The germline V gene encodes CDR1 MDHEN and CDR2 SYDVKM. Trimming left V 3 bases short and J 7 bases short, with 19 bases between. The CDR3 is made up of 15 amino acids. This specimen belongs to a study of beta chain features in type 1 diabetes. Overall study findings and caveats: Shorter TCRB CDR3s, moderately but significantly so, marked every one of the four CD4+ subsets in Type 1 diabetes patients. At VDJ recombination sites, type 1 diabetes patients had fewer insertions and more deleted nucleotides.

The chain is built from TRBV28 and TRBJ2-7, with a possible D match to TRBD2 (5 bases). This clonotype was sampled from a man aged 18 to 30 with type 1 diabetes. Sequencing was carried out using naive CD4+ T cells from blood. CDR3 residues: CASSFLKAGGIEQYF. The CDR3 DNA reads TGTGCCAGCAGTTTTCTCAAGGCGGGTGGGATAGAGCAGTACTTC.